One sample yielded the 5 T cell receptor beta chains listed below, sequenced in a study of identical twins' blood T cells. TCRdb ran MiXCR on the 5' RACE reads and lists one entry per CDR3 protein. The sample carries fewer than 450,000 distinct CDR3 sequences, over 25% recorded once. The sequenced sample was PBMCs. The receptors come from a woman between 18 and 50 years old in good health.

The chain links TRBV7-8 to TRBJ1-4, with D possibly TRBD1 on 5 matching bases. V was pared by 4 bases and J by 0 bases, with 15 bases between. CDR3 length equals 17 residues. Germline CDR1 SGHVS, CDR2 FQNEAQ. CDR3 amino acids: CASSSRGRLATNEKLFF. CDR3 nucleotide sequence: TGTGCCAGCAGCTCACGGGGACGGCTAGCAACTAATGAAAAACTGTTTTTT.

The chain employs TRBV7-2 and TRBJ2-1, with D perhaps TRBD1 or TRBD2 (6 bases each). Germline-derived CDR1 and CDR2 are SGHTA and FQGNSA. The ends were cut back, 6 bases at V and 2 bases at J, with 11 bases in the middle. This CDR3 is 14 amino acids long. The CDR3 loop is CASSRGRTYNEQFF. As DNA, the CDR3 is TGTGCCAGCAGTCGGGGGCGGACCTACAATGAGCAGTTCTTC. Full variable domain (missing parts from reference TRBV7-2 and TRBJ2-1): GAGVSQSPSNKVTEKGKDVELRCDPISGHTALYWYRQSLGQGLEFLIYFQGNSAPDKSGLPSDRFSAERTGGSVSTLTIQRTQQEDSAVYLCASSRGRTYNEQFFGPGTRLTVL.

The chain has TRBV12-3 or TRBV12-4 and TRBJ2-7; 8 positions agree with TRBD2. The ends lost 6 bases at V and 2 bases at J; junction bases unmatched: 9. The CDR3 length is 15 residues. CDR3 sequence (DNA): TGTGCCAGCAGATCCCGGGGGGGTCCCACCTACGAGCAGTACTTC. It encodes CASRSRGGPTYEQYF.

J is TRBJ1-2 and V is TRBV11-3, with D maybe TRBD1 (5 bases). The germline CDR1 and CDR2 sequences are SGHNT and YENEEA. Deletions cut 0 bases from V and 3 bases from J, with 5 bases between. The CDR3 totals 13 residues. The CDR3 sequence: CASSLEQDYGYTF. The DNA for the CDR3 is TGTGCCAGCAGCTTAGAACAGGACTATGGCTACACCTTC. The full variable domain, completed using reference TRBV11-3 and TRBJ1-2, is EAGVVQSPRYKIIEKKQPVAFWCNPISGHNTLYWYLQNLGQGPELLIRYENEEAVDDSQLPKDRFSAERLKGVDSTLKIQPAELGDSAVYLCASSLEQDYGYTFGSGTRLTVV.

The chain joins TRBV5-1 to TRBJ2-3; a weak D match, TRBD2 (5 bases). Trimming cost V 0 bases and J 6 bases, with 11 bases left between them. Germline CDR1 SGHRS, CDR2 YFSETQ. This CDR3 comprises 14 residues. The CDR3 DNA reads TGCGCCAGCAGCTTGGTCCCGGGAACGGATACGCAGTATTTT. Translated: CASSLVPGTDTQYF.